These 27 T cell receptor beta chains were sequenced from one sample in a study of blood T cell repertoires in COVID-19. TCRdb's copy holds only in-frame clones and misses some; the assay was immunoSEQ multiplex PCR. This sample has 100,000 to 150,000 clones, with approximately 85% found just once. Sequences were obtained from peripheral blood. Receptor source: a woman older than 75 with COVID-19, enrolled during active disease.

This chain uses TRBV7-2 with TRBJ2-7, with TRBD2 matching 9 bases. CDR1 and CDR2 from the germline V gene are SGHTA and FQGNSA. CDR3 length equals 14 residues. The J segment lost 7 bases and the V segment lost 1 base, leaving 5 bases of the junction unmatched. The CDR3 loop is CASSLDGTSREQYF. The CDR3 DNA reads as TGTGCCAGCAGCTTAGACGGGACTAGCAGAGAGCAGTACTTC.

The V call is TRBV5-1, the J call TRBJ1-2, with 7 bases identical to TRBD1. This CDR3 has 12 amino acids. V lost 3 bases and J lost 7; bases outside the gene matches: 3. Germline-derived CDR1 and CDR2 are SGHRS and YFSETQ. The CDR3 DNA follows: TGCGCCAGCAGCTCCTACAGGGGTGGCTACACCTTC. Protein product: CASSSYRGGYTF.

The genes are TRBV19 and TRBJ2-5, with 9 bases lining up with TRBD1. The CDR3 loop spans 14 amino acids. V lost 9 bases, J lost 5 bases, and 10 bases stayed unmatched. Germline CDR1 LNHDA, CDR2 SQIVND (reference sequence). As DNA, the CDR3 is TGTGCCAGCCGAGACAGGGGGGGAGACGAGACCCAGTACTTC. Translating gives CASRDRGGDETQYF.

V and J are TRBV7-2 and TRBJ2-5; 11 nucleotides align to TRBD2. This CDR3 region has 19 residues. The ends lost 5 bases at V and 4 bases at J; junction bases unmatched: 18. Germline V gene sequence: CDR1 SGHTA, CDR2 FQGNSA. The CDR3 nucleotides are TGTGCCAGCAGCCTACTTCTAGCGGGAGGCCGGGGGGCAGGAGAGACCCAGTACTTC. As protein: CASSLLLAGGRGAGETQYF. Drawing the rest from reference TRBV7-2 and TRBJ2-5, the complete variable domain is GAGVSQSPSNKVTEKGKDVELRCDPISGHTALYWYRQSLGQGLEFLIYFQGNSAPDKSGLPSDRFSAERTGGSVSTLTIQRTQQEDSAVYLCASSLLLAGGRGAGETQYFGPGTRLLVL.

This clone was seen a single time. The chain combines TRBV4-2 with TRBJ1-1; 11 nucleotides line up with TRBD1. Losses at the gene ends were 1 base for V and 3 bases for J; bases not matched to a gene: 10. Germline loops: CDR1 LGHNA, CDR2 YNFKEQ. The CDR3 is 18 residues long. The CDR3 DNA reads TGTGCCAGCAGCCAAGCTGGGCTTGGACAGGGGGCGGACACTGAAGCTTTCTTT. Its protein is CASSQAGLGQGADTEAFF.

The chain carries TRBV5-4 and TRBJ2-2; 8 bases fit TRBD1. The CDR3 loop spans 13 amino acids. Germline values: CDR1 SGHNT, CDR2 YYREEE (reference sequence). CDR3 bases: TGTGCTCTTCGACAGGGGCTGTCCGGGGAGCTGTTTTTT. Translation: CALRQGLSGELFF.

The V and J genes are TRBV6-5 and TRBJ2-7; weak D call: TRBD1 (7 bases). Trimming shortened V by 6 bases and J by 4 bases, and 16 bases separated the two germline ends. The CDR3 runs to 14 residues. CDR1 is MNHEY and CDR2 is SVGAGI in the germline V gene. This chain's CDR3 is CASSLGGGAYEQYF. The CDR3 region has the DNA TGTGCCAGCAGCTTAGGAGGGGGCGCGTACGAGCAGTACTTC.

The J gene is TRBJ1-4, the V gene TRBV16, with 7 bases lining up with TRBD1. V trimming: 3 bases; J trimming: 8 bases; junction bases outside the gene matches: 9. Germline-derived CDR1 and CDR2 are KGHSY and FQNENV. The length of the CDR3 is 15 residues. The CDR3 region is CASSQSQGMAEKLFF. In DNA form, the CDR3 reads TGTGCCAGCAGCCAGTCACAGGGGATGGCCGAAAAACTGTTTTTT.

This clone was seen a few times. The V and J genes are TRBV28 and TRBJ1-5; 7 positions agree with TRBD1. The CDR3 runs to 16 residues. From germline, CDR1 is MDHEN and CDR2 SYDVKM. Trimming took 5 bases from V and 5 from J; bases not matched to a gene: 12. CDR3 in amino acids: CASSPPPGTVYQPQHF. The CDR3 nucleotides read TGTGCCAGCAGTCCTCCCCCCGGGACAGTTTATCAGCCCCAGCATTTT.

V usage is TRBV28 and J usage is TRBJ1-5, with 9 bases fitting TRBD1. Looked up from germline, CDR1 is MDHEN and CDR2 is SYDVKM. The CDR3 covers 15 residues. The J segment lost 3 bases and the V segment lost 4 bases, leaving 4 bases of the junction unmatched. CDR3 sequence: CASSSRDRANQPQHF. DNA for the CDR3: TGTGCCAGCAGTTCTCGGGACAGGGCCAATCAGCCCCAGCATTTT.

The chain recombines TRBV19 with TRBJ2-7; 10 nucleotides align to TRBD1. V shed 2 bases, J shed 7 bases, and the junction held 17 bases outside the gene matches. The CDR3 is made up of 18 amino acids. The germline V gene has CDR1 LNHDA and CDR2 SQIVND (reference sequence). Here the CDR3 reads CASSITHPRDRGLWEQYF. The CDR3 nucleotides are TGTGCCAGTAGTATAACTCACCCCCGGGACAGGGGTCTTTGGGAGCAGTACTTC.

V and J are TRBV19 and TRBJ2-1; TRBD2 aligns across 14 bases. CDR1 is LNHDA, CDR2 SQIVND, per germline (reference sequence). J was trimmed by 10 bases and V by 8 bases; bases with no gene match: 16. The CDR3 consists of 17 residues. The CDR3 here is CASDSGRMGLAGVEQFF. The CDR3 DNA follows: TGTGCCAGTGACTCCGGGAGAATGGGACTAGCGGGAGTGGAGCAGTTCTTC.

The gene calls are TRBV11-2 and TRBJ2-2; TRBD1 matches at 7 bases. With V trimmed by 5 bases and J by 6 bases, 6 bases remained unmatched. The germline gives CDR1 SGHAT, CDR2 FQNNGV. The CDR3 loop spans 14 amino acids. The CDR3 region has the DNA TGTGCCAGCAGCGTCGACAGGGTCTCCGGGGAGCTGTTTTTT. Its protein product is CASSVDRVSGELFF.

The CDR3 reads CASSPRGGIPPREQFF. The CDR3 nucleotides are TGTGCCAGCAGCCCGAGGGGAGGGATTCCCCCCCGTGAGCAGTTCTTC. V and J are TRBV3-1 (or the pseudogene TRBV3-2) and TRBJ2-1, with 7 bases fitting TRBD2. Trimming cost V 4 bases and J 9 bases; bases outside gene matches: 15. This CDR3 comprises 16 residues. CDR1 and CDR2 from the germline V gene are LGHDT and YNNKEL (reference sequence).

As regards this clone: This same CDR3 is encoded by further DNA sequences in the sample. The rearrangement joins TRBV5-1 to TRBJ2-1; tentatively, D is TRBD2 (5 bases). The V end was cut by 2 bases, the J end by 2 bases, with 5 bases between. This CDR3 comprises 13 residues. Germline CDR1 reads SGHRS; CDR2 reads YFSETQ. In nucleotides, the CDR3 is TGCGCCAGCAGCTTACTAGCCTACAATGAGCAGTTCTTC. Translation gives CASSLLAYNEQFF.

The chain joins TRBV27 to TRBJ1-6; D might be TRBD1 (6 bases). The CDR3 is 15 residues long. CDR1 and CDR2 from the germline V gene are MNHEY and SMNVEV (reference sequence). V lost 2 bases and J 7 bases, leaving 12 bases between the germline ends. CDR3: CASSLQPGVNSPLHF. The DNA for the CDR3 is TGTGCCAGCAGTTTACAACCAGGGGTAAATTCACCCCTCCACTTT.

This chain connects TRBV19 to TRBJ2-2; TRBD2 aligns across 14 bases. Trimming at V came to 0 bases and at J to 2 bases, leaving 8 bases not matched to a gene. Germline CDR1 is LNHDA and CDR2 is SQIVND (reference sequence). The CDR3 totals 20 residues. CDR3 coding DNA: TGTGCCAGTAGTATAGACCTTTCGGGGACTAGCGGGAGAAACACCGGGGAGCTGTTTTTT. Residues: CASSIDLSGTSGRNTGELFF.

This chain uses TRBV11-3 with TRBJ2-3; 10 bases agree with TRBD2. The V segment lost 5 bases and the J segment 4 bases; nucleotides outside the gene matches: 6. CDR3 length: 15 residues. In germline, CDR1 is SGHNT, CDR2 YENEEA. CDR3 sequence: CASSHLAGDADTQYF. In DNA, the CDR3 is TGTGCCAGCAGCCATCTAGCGGGAGACGCAGATACGCAGTATTTT.

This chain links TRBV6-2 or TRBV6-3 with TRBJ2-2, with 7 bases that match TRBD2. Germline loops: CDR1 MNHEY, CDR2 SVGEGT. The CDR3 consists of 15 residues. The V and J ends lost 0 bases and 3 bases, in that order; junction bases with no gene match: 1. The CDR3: CASSYSAGDTGELFF. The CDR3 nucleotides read TGTGCCAGCAGTTACTCGGCGGGAGACACCGGGGAGCTGTTTTTT.

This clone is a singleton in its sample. The CDR3 loop is CSASRGREQFF. The CDR3 bases are TGCAGTGCCAGCAGGGGGCGGGAGCAGTTCTTC. The chain is built from TRBV20-1 and TRBJ2-1, with 8 bases identical to TRBD1. Per the germline V gene, CDR1 is DFQATT and CDR2 is SNEGSKA (reference sequence). Germline trimming cut 6 bases from V and 10 bases from J; bases unmatched to any gene: 5. CDR3 length: 11 amino acids.

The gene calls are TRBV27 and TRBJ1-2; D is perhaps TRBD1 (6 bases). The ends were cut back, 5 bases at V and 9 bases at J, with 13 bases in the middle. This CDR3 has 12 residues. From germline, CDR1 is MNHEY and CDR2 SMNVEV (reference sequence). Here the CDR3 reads CASSHIQGSYTF. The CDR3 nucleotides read TGTGCCAGCAGTCATATCCAGGGGAGCTACACCTTC.

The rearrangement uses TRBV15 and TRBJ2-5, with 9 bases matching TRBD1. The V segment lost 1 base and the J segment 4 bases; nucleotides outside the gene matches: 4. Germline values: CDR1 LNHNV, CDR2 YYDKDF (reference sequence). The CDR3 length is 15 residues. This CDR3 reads CATSRASDRGETQYF. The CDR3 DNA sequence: TGTGCCACCAGCAGAGCTTCGGACAGGGGAGAGACCCAGTACTTC. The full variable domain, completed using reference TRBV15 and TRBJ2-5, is DAMVIQNPRYQVTQFGKPVTLSCSQTLNHNVMYWYQQKSSQAPKLLFHYYDKDFNNEADTPDNFQSRRPNTSFCFLDIRSPGLGDTAMYLCATSRASDRGETQYFGPGTRLLVL.

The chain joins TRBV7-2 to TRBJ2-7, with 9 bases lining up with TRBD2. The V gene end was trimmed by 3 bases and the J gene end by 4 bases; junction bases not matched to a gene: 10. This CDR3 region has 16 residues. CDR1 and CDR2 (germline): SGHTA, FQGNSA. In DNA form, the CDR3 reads TGTGCCAGCAGCTTTCAGGCGGGAGGGATGGGGTACGAGCAGTACTTC. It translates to CASSFQAGGMGYEQYF. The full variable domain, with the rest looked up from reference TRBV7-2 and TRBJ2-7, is GAGVSQSPSNKVTEKGKDVELRCDPISGHTALYWYRQSLGQGLEFLIYFQGNSAPDKSGLPSDRFSAERTGGSVSTLTIQRTQQEDSAVYLCASSFQAGGMGYEQYFGPGTRLTVT.

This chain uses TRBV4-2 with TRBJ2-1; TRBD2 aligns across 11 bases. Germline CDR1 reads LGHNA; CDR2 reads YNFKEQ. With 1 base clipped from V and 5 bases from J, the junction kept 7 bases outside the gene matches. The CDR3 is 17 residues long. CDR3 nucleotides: TGTGCCAGCAGCCAAGTAACTAGCGGGAGTAGGAACAATGAGCAGTTCTTC. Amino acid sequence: CASSQVTSGSRNNEQFF.

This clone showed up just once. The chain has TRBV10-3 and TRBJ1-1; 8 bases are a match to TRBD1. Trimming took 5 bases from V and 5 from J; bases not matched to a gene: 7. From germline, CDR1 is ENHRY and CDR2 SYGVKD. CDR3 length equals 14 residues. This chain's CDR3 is CAISTLQGGTEAFF. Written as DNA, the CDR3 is TGTGCCATCAGTACACTACAGGGGGGGACTGAAGCTTTCTTT.

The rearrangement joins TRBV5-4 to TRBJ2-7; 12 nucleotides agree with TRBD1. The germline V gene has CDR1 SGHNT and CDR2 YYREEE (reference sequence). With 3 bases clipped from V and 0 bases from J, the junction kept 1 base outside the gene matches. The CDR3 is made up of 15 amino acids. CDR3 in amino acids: CASSSGQGASYEQYF. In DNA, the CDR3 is TGTGCCAGCAGCTCGGGACAGGGGGCCTCCTACGAGCAGTACTTC. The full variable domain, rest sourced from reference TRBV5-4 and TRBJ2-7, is ETGVTQSPTHLIKTRGQQVTLRCSSQSGHNTVSWYQQALGQGPQFIFQYYREEENGRGNFPPRFSGLQFPNYSSELNVNALELDDSALYLCASSSGQGASYEQYFGPGTRLTVT.

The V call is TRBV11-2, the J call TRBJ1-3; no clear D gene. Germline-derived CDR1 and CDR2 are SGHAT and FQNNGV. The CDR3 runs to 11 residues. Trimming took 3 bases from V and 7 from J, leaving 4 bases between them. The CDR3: CASSFGNTIYF. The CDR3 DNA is TGTGCCAGCAGCTTCGGGAACACCATATATTTT.